Listed below are T cell receptor beta chains from one sample, sequenced in a study of graft-versus-host responses after intestinal transplantation. Measured with immunoSEQ multiplex PCR; TCRdb has only the in-frame clones, and not every one. Here the sample spans around 100,000 clones, about 90% being singletons. For these TCRs, the target antigens are not known. The specimen comprised unstimulated CD4+ T cells sorted from spleen or lymph node cells, sampled before transplant. The receptors originated from a human donor who was the organ donor for an intestinal transplant. Both conserved end residues are part of each CDR3. Each record gives: clone size, J gene, D gene, V gene, CDR3 protein, CDR3 DNA. The D gene is left open where the match is weak. The size field is filled for only some rows; it gives once, few, many or a size class.

NA	TRBJ2-5	NA	TRBV5-5	CASSLAGRFWAQYF	TGTGCCAGCAGCTTGGCTGGTCGGTTTTGGGCCCAGTACTTC
NA	TRBJ1-5	TRBD1	TRBV10-3	CAISQTGTDNQPQHF	TGTGCCATCAGTCAGACCGGGACAGATAATCAGCCCCAGCATTTT
NA	TRBJ1-2	NA	TRBV10-3	CAISDYRVAYGYTF	TGTGCCATCAGTGACTACAGGGTAGCATATGGCTACACCTTC
once	TRBJ1-1	NA	TRBV7-2	CASSLAAATNTEAFF	TGTGCCAGCAGCTTAGCCGCAGCCACAAACACTGAAGCTTTCTTT
NA	TRBJ1-2	TRBD1	TRBV7-8	CASSLRGLNYGYTF	TGTGCCAGCAGCTTGAGGGGGCTTAACTATGGCTACACCTTC
once	TRBJ1-2	TRBD1	TRBV6-1	CATSDRGYYGYTF	TGTGCCACGTCGGACAGGGGTTATTATGGCTACACCTTC
NA	TRBJ2-7	TRBD2	TRBV7-6	CASTNAGGQGREQYF	TGTGCCAGCACCAACGCGGGGGGCCAAGGTCGCGAGCAGTACTTC
NA	TRBJ1-1	TRBD1	TRBV28	CASSPPPGQGRDTEAFF	TGTGCCAGCAGTCCACCCCCCGGACAGGGGAGGGACACTGAAGCTTTCTTT
NA	TRBJ1-1	NA	TRBV6-5	CASSYLQPGTEAFF	TGTGCCAGCAGTTATCTACAGCCAGGGACTGAAGCTTTCTTT
NA	TRBJ2-5	TRBD2	TRBV28	CASSFSFSSAGGQEETQYF	TGTGCCAGCAGTTTTAGCTTTAGTTCGGCGGGGGGCCAGGAGGAGACCCAGTACTTC
NA	TRBJ2-3	NA	TRBV5-1	CASSLDSTDTQYF	TGCGCCAGCAGCTTGGATAGCACAGATACGCAGTATTTT
NA	TRBJ1-5	TRBD1	TRBV23-1	CASRGGTGEGQPQHF	TGCGCCAGCAGGGGTGGGACAGGGGAGGGTCAGCCCCAGCATTTT
NA	TRBJ1-4	TRBD1	TRBV5-1	CASSLDRADEKLFF	TGCGCCAGCAGCTTAGACAGGGCTGATGAAAAACTGTTTTTT
NA	TRBJ1-2	NA	TRBV5-1	CASSLARRSGRYYGYTF	TGCGCCAGCAGCTTGGCGAGGAGGTCAGGCCGCTACTATGGCTACACCTTC
few	TRBJ1-2	TRBD1	TRBV28	CASSTWTGGYGYTF	TGTGCCAGCAGTACCTGGACAGGGGGCTATGGCTACACCTTC
NA	TRBJ2-5	TRBD1	TRBV7-6	CASSLETGWKETQYF	TGTGCCAGCAGCTTAGAGACAGGGTGGAAAGAGACCCAGTACTTC
NA	TRBJ2-1	NA	TRBV19	CASSRGNEQFF	TGTGCCAGTAGTCGTGGCAATGAGCAGTTCTTC
NA	TRBJ2-3	NA	TRBV27	CASSGGLRVSADTQYF	TGTGCCAGCAGTGGGGGACTCCGGGTCAGCGCAGATACGCAGTATTTT
NA	TRBJ1-3	NA	TRBV11-2	CASSRGRAGQRNTIYF	TGTGCCAGCAGCCGAGGGAGGGCAGGGCAACGAAACACCATATATTTT
NA	TRBJ2-1	NA	TRBV6-5	CASSYGTKQFF	TGTGCCAGCAGTTATGGGACGAAGCAGTTCTTC
NA	TRBJ2-3	TRBD2	TRBV6-4	CASSDSGTSGGAGGTQYF	TGTGCCAGCAGTGACTCCGGGACTAGCGGGGGGGCAGGAGGTACGCAGTATTTT
once	TRBJ1-6	NA	TRBV19	CATNRGGFNSPLHF	TGTGCCACTAATAGGGGAGGTTTTAATTCACCCCTCCACTTT
few	TRBJ1-4	TRBD1	TRBV15	CATSRDPRGQGNEKLFF	TGTGCCACCAGCAGAGACCCGAGGGGGCAGGGTAATGAAAAACTGTTTTTT
NA	TRBJ1-6	TRBD1	TRBV10-2	CASRDIQGPLSYNSPLHF	TGCGCCAGCAGGGATATACAGGGGCCCCTCTCCTATAATTCACCCCTCCACTTT
NA	TRBJ1-2	NA	TRBV28	CASSSQNYGYTF	TGTGCCAGCAGTTCACAAAACTATGGCTACACCTTC
NA	TRBJ1-4	NA	TRBV18	CASSPRPGTTNEKLFF	TGTGCCAGCTCACCACGGCCAGGGACAACTAATGAAAAACTGTTTTTT
once	TRBJ2-7	NA	TRBV27	CASIKPNTHSYEQYF	TGTGCCAGCATTAAACCTAATACCCACTCCTACGAGCAGTACTTC
NA	TRBJ2-3	TRBD2	TRBV10-2	CASLNSVAGDTDTQYF	TGCGCCAGCCTGAATTCAGTCGCGGGGGACACAGATACGCAGTATTTT
once	TRBJ2-7	TRBD2	TRBV6-1	CASSRYLGGGEQYF	TGTGCCAGCAGCCGATACCTCGGGGGGGGCGAGCAGTACTTC
NA	TRBJ2-7	NA	TRBV6-5	CASSYRQGLLFYEQYF	TGTGCCAGCAGTTATAGGCAGGGGTTACTTTTCTACGAGCAGTACTTC
NA	TRBJ1-2	TRBD1	TRBV7-8	CASSQPTGDYGYTF	TGTGCCAGCAGCCAACCCACAGGGGACTATGGCTACACCTTC
NA	TRBJ2-7	NA	TRBV5-4	CASSLAATGPGNYEQYF	TGTGCCAGCAGCTTGGCCGCTACAGGGCCGGGAAACTACGAGCAGTACTTC
NA	TRBJ1-6	NA	TRBV6-1	CACGIAGVNSPLHF	TGTGCCTGCGGGATTGCGGGGGTTAATTCACCCCTCCACTTT
NA	TRBJ2-7	TRBD1	TRBV11-2	CASSLARQGTEQYF	TGTGCCAGCAGCTTAGCGCGACAGGGGACGGAGCAGTACTTC
NA	TRBJ2-7	NA	TRBV7-2	CASSLVRGSPYEQYF	TGTGCCAGCAGCTTAGTACGGGGGTCTCCCTACGAGCAGTACTTC
NA	TRBJ1-2	TRBD1	TRBV7-9	CASSSRDLQGANYGYTF	TGTGCCAGCAGCTCGCGGGACCTACAGGGGGCCAACTATGGCTACACCTTC